These 8 T cell receptor beta chains were sequenced from one sample in a study of T cell responses to AZD1222 COVID-19 vaccine. The assay was immunoSEQ multiplex PCR, and TCRdb's table has in-frame clones only and misses some. The sample lists roughly 170,000 clones; around 87% were seen once. The specimen was peripheral blood, collected on day 0 of AZD1222 vaccination. These receptor sequences come from an adult in good health.

V and J are TRBV28 and TRBJ2-3; TRBD2 might be the D (6 bases). V was shortened by 6 bases and J by 3 bases, with 13 bases between the two germline ends. The germline V gene has CDR1 MDHEN and CDR2 SYDVKM. The CDR3 runs 14 residues. CDR3 sequence: CASSPGDSTDTQYF. In DNA, the CDR3 is TGTGCCAGCAGCCCCGGGGACTCAACAGATACGCAGTATTTT. Drawing the rest from reference TRBV28 and TRBJ2-3, the complete variable domain is DVKVTQSSRYLVKRTGEKVFLECVQDMDHENMFWYRQDPGLGLRLIYFSYDVKMKEKGDIPEGYSVSREKKERFSLILESASTNQTSMYLCASSPGDSTDTQYFGPGTRLTVL.

The CDR3 here is CASSLAGGGDTQYF. The CDR3 bases are TGTGCCAGCAGCTTAGCGGGAGGTGGGGATACGCAGTATTTT. This sequence joins TRBV7-3 and TRBJ2-3, with TRBD2 matching 8 bases. The trim removed 2 bases at V and 6 bases at J, leaving 4 bases unmatched. The V gene's germline CDR1 is SGHTA and CDR2 FQGTGA. This CDR3 has 14 residues.

This clone has only one observation. The J gene is TRBJ2-7, the V gene TRBV30; either TRBD1 or TRBD2 may supply D (6 bases each). V dropped 1 base and J dropped 4 bases, with 20 bases sitting between them. The CDR3 loop spans 16 amino acids. In germline, CDR1 is GTSNPN, CDR2 SVGIG (reference sequence). The CDR3 region has the DNA TGTGCCTGGAGTGGAGGGGCGGGACATAGGGCTTACGAGCAGTACTTC. Translation: CAWSGGAGHRAYEQYF.

The chain carries TRBV12-5 and TRBJ1-5, with D possibly matching TRBD1 (6 bases). The CDR3 spans 17 residues. Germline V gene lookup returns CDR1 LGHNT and CDR2 FRNRAP. V was clipped by 2 bases and J by 0 bases, with 14 bases between them. CDR3 protein: CASGLPLEGDSNQPQHF. CDR3 sequence (DNA): TGTGCTAGTGGTTTGCCGCTCGAGGGGGATAGCAATCAGCCCCAGCATTTT.

The chain couples TRBV18 to TRBJ2-3, with TRBD1 matching over 8 bases. The CDR3 is 18 amino acids. In germline, CDR1 is KGHSH, CDR2 LQKENI. Germline trimming cut 0 bases from V and 4 bases from J; bases unmatched to any gene: 12. CDR3 amino acids: CASSPPTGAAQTPDTQYF. The CDR3 DNA reads TGTGCCAGCTCACCACCGACAGGGGCGGCACAGACCCCAGATACGCAGTATTTT.

This chain connects TRBV28 to TRBJ2-5, with D maybe TRBD2 (7 bases). The CDR3 extends over 14 amino acids. Germline-derived CDR1 and CDR2 are MDHEN and SYDVKM. Trimming cost V 7 bases and J 7 bases, with 19 bases left between them. The CDR3, as DNA: TGTGCCAGCACTGCACGGGGGGCGGAAGGGACCCAGTACTTC. Translation gives CASTARGAEGTQYF.

V gene TRBV11-2 combines with J gene TRBJ2-7; D not certain. CDR3 size: 17 residues. Per germline, CDR1 SGHAT and CDR2 FQNNGV. Trimming took off 3 bases at V and 2 bases at J, with 20 bases between the two ends. The DNA of the CDR3 is TGTGCCAGCAGCTTTTTTACACGACGGTCCCAACCCTACGAGCAGTACTTC. It yields the protein CASSFFTRRSQPYEQYF.

Only a few counts were recorded for this clone. The chain carries TRBV6-5 and TRBJ2-1; a possible D gene is TRBD1 (6 bases). This CDR3 is built from 13 residues. Trimming cost V 6 bases and J 7 bases, with 13 bases left between them. Germline CDR1 MNHEY, CDR2 SVGAGI. CDR3 protein: CASRRQVQNEQFF. In nucleotides, the CDR3 is TGTGCCAGCAGGCGACAGGTTCAAAATGAGCAGTTCTTC.